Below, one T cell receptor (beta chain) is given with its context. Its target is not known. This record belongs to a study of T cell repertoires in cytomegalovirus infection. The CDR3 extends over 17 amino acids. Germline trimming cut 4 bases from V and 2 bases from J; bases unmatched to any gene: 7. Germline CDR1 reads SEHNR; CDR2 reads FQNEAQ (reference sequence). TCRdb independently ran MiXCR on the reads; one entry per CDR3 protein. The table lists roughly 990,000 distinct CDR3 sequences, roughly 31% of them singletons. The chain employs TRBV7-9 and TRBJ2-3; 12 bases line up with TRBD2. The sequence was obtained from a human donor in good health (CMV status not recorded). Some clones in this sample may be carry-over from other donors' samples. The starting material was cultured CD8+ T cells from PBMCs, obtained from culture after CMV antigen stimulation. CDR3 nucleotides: TGTGCCAGCAGCTGGGGACTAGCGGGTTTTATCACAGATACGCAGTATTTT. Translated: CASSWGLAGFITDTQYF.